The clone carrying this T cell receptor (beta chain) was seen repeatedly, ten times or more. The antigen remains undetermined. The data derive from a study of breast tumors, draining lymph nodes, adjacent tissues. Findings and limits, study-wide: Compared with basal-like, luminal-like tumors shared significantly more repertoire with nontumor tissue. Data only fit, rather than demonstrated, lymph node origin of most tumor T cells. Tumor TCR diversity was below lymph nodes but above nontumor tissue.

This CDR3 contains 15 residues. Axillary draining lymph nodes of breast cancer patients supplied the node samples. TCRdb re-analysed the multiplex PCR reads in MiXCR, keeping a single row per CDR3 protein. The sample contains 200,000 or so distinct CDR3 sequences, around a third of which appear only once. This sequence was found in a female donor with breast cancer. Some clones in this sample may be carry-over from other donors' samples. Specimen: axillary lymph node tissue. This chain connects TRBV3-2 to TRBJ2-7; the listed D gene, TRBD1, was not tested against the DNA. TRBV3-2 is a pseudogene segment. The CDR3 nucleotides read TGTGCCAGCAGCCAAGATCTCAGGGTGCGGTACGAGCAGTACTTC. This codes for CASSQDLRVRYEQYF.